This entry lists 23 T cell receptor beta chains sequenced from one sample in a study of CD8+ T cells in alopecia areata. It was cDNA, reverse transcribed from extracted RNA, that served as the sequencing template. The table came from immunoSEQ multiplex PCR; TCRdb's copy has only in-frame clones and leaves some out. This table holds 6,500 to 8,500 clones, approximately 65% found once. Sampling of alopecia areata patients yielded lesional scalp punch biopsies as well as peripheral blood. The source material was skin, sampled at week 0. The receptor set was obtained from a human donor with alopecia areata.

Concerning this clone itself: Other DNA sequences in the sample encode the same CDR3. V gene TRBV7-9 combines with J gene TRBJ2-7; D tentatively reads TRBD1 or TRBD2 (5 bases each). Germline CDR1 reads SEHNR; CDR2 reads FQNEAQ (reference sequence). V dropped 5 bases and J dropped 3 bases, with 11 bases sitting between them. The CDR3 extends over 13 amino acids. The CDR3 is CASSPGPNYEQYF. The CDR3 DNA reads TGTGCCAGCAGCCCGGGGCCCAACTACGAGCAGTACTTC.

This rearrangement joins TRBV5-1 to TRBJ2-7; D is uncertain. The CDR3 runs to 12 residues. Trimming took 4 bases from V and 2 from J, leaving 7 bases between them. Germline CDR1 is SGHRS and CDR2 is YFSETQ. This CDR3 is CASSAQTYEQYF. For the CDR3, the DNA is TGCGCCAGCAGCGCCCAAACCTACGAGCAGTACTTC. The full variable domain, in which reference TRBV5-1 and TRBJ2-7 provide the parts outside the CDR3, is KAGVTQTPRYLIKTRGQQVTLSCSPISGHRSVSWYQQTPGQGLQFLFEYFSETQRNKGNFPGRFSGRQFSNSRSEMNVSTLELGDSALYLCASSAQTYEQYFGPGTRLTVT.

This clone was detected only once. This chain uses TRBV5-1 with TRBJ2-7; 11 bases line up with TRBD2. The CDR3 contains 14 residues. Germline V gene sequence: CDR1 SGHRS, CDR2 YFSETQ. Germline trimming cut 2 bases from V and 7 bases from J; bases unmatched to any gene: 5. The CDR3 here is CASSFSGGAREQYF. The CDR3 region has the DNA TGCGCCAGCAGCTTTAGCGGGGGGGCCCGGGAGCAGTACTTC.

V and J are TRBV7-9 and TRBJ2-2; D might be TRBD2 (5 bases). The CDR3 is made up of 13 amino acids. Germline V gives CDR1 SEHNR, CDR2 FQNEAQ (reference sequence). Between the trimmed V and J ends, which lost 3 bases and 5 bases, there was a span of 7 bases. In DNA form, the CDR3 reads TGTGCCAGCAGCTTTAGAGGGACCGGGGAGCTGTTTTTT. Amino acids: CASSFRGTGELFF.

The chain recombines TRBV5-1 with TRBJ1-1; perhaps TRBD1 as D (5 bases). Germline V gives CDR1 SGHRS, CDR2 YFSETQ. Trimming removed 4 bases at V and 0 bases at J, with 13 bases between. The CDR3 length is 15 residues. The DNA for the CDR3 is TGCGCCAGCAGCGTCATTGGGGGGGTGAACACTGAAGCTTTCTTT. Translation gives CASSVIGGVNTEAFF.

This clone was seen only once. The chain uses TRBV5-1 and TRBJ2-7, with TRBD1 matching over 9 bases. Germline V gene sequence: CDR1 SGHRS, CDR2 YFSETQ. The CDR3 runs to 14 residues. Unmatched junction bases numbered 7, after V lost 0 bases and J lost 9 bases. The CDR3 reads CASSLAGTGQRQYF. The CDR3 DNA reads TGCGCCAGCAGCTTGGCCGGGACAGGGCAAAGGCAGTACTTC.

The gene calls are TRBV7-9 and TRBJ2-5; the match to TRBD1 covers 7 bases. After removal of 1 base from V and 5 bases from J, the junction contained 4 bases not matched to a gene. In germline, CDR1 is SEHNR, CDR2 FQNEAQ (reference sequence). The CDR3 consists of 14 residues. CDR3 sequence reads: CASSLGQGFETQYF. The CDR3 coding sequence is TGTGCCAGCAGCTTAGGACAGGGTTTTGAGACCCAGTACTTC.

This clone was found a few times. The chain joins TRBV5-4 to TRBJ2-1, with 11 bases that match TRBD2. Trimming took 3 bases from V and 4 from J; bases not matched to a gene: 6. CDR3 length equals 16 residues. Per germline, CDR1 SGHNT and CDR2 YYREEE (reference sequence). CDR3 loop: CASSSELAGGYNEQFF. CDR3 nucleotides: TGTGCCAGCAGCTCGGAGCTAGCGGGGGGTTACAATGAGCAGTTCTTC.

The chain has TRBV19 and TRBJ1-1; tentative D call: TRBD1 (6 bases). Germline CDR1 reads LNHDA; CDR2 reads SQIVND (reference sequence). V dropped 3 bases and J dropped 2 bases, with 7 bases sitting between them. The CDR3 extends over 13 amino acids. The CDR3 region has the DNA TGTGCCAGTAGTATGGACAGCAACACTGAAGCTTTCTTT. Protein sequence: CASSMDSNTEAFF.

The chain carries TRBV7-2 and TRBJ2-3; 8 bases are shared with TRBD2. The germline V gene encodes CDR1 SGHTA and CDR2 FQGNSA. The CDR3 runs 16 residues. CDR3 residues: CAGRAGVHISTDTQYF. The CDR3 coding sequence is TGTGCTGGGAGAGCGGGGGTTCATATTAGCACAGATACGCAGTATTTT. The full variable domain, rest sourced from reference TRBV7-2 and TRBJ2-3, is GAGVSQSPSNKVTEKGKDVELRCDPISGHTALYWYRQSLGQGLEFLIYFQGNSAPDKSGLPSDRFSAERTGGSVSTLTIQRTQQEDSAVYLCAGRAGVHISTDTQYFGPGTRLTVL.

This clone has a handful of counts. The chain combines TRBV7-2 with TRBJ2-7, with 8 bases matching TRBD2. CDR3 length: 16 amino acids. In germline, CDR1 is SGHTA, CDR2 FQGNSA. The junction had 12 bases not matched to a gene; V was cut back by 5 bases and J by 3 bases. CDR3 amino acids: CASSPRGGSRGYEQYF. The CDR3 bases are TGTGCCAGCAGCCCCCGGGGGGGTTCGCGAGGCTACGAGCAGTACTTC.

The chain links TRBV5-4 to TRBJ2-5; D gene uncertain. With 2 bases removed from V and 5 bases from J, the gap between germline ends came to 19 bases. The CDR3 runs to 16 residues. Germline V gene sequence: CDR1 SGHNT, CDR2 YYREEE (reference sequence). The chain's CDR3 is CASSFTATGSWETQYF. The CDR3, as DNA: TGTGCCAGCAGCTTTACGGCAACCGGGTCTTGGGAGACCCAGTACTTC.

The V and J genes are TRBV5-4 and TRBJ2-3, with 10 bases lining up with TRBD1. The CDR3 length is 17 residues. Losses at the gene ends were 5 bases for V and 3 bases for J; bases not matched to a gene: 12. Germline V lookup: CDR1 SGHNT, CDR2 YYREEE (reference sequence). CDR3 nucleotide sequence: TGTGCCAGCAGGGAGGGACGACAGGGGGCAGGGACAGATACGCAGTATTTT. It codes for CASREGRQGAGTDTQYF.

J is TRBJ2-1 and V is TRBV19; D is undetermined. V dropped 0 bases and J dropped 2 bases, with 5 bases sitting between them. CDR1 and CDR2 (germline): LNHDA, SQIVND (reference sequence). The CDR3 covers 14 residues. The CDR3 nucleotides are TGTGCCAGTAGTATAGATCAGGCCTACAATGAGCAGTTCTTC. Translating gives CASSIDQAYNEQFF.

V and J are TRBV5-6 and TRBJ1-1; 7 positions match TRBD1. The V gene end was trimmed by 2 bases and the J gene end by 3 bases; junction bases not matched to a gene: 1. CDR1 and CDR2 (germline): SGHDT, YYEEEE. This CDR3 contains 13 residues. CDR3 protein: CASSFDRDTEAFF. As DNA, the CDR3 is TGTGCCAGCAGCTTCGACAGGGACACTGAAGCTTTCTTT.

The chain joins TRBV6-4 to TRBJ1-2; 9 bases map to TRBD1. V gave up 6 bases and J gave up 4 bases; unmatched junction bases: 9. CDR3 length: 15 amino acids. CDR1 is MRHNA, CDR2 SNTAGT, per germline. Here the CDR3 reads CASRNTGGAGYGYTF. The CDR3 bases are TGTGCCAGCAGGAATACAGGGGGCGCGGGCTATGGCTACACCTTC.

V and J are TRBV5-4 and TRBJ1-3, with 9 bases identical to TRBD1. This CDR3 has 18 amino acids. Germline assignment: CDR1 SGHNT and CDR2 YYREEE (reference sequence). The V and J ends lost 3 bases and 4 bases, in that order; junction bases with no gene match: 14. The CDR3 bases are TGTGCCAGCAGCTACTTGGCCAACAGGGGGCGATCGGGAAACACCATATATTTT. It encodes CASSYLANRGRSGNTIYF. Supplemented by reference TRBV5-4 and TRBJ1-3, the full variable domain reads ETGVTQSPTHLIKTRGQQVTLRCSSQSGHNTVSWYQQALGQGPQFIFQYYREEENGRGNFPPRFSGLQFPNYSSELNVNALELDDSALYLCASSYLANRGRSGNTIYFGEGSWLTVV.

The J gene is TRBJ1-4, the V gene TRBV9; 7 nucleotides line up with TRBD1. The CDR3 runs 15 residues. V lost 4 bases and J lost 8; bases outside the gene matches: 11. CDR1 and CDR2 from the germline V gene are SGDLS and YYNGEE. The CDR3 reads CASSQDPTGREKLFF. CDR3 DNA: TGTGCCAGCAGCCAAGACCCGACAGGGCGGGAAAAACTGTTTTTT.

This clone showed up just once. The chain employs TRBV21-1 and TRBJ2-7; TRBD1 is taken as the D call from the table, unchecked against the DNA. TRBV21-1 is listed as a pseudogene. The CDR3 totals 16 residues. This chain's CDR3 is CASSKLGRGVTYEQYF. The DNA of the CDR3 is TGTGCCAGCAGCAAACTGGGCAGGGGGGTTACCTACGAGCAGTACTTC.

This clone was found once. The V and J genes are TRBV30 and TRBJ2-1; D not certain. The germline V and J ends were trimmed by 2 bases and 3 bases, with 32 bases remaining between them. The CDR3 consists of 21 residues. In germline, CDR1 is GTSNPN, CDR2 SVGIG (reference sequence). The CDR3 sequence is CAWSPFRPARPYSLLYNEQFF. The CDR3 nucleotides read TGTGCCTGGAGTCCCTTTCGTCCGGCTAGACCCTACTCCCTTCTCTACAATGAGCAGTTCTTC.

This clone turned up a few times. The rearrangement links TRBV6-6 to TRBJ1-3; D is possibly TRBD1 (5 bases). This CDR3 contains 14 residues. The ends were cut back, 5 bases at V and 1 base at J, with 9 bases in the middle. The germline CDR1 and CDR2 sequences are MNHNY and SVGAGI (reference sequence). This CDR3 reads CASSRGVSGNTIYF. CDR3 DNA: TGTGCCAGCAGTCGAGGGGTTTCTGGAAACACCATATATTTT.

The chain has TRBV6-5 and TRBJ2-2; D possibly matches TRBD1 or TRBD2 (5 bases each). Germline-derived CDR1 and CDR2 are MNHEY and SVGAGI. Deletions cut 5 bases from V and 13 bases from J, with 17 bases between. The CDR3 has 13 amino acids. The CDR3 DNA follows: TGTGCCAGCAGTGAAGTGAGGGGTTACGGGCTGTTTTTT. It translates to CASSEVRGYGLFF.

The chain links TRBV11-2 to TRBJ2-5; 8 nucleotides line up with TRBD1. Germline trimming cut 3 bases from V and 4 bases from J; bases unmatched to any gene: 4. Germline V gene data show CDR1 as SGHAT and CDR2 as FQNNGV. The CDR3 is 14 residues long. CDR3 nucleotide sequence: TGTGCCAGCAGCTTCGACAGGGGATTAGAGACCCAGTACTTC. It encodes CASSFDRGLETQYF.